This entry concerns a single T cell receptor beta chain. This sample was included in a study of cytomegalovirus exposure and HLA in healthy donors. Primers included in the PCR were 60 Vbeta and 13 Jbeta primers. The assay was immunoSEQ multiplex PCR, and TCRdb's table has in-frame clones only and misses some. Altogether 100,000 to 150,000 clones are present, approximately 80% being singletons, with the ten largest covering about 11%. The clonotype originates from a man aged 25-45 years in good health and CMV-seropositive. The sequenced sample consisted of PBMCs.

In DNA form, the CDR3 reads TGTGCCAGCAGCTTTTTCGACAGGGGATATAGCAATCAGCCCCAGCATTTT. This codes for CASSFFDRGYSNQPQHF. The chain recombines TRBV5-6 with TRBJ1-5, with 8 nucleotides matching TRBD1. J gave up 0 bases and V 2 bases, and 7 bases lay outside the gene matches. Germline CDR1 SGHDT, CDR2 YYEEEE. There are 17 residues in the CDR3.